Below, 5 T cell receptor beta chains from the same sample are listed, as sequenced in a study of blood T cell repertoires in COVID-19. The repertoire was sequenced with immunoSEQ multiplex PCR; TCRdb's copy has only in-frame clones and lacks some. The sample shows 200,000 to 250,000 clones, approximately 80% of them seen only once. The sample consisted of PBMCs or T cells enriched from blood (not recorded which). The receptors here all came from a man aged 25-40 years with acute COVID-19.

V gene TRBV6-5 combines with J gene TRBJ1-6, with 7 bases matching TRBD1. Germline CDR1 MNHEY, CDR2 SVGAGI. Trimming removed 2 bases from V and 7 bases from J; junction bases left unmatched: 8. The CDR3 is 16 residues long. CDR3 nucleotide sequence: TGTGCCAGCAGTTACGTCGGTACAGGGGTGAATTCACCCCTCCACTTT. It encodes CASSYVGTGVNSPLHF.

The chain is built from TRBV11-2 and TRBJ2-7; D possibly corresponds to TRBD1 (6 bases). CDR3 length: 14 amino acids. Germline V gene sequence: CDR1 SGHAT, CDR2 FQNNGV. V lost 4 bases and J 0 bases, leaving 10 bases between the germline ends. The CDR3 sequence is CASSSDRSSYEQYF. The CDR3 DNA reads as TGTGCCAGCAGCTCCGACAGGAGCTCCTACGAGCAGTACTTC.

The chain uses TRBV19 and TRBJ1-2; a possible D gene is TRBD1 (6 bases). CDR1 LNHDA and CDR2 SQIVND come from the germline V gene (reference sequence). The CDR3 sequence is 18 residues long. Trimming took 5 bases from V and 8 from J, leaving 30 bases between them. CDR3 sequence: CASSAIGSGTPLRWGYTF. The CDR3 nucleotides are TGTGCCAGTAGTGCAATCGGATCCGGGACACCTTTAAGGTGGGGCTACACCTTC.

The chain links TRBV18 to TRBJ1-1; TRBD1 agrees at 8 bases. Losses at the gene ends were 5 bases for V and 3 bases for J; bases not matched to a gene: 5. The germline CDR1 and CDR2 sequences are KGHSH and LQKENI. The CDR3 runs 14 residues. Written as DNA, the CDR3 is TGTGCCAGCTCAAGCCAGGGGGCCGACACTGAAGCTTTCTTT. Translated, it gives CASSSQGADTEAFF.

The genes are TRBV5-1 and TRBJ2-1; 11 bases align to TRBD2. Trimming removed 3 bases from V and 8 bases from J; junction bases left unmatched: 7. The germline V gene encodes CDR1 SGHRS and CDR2 YFSETQ. This CDR3 region has 15 residues. CDR3 nucleotides: TGCGCCAGCAGCTGGAGTAGCGGGGGGGCCGATGAGCAGTTCTTC. The encoded protein is CASSWSSGGADEQFF.